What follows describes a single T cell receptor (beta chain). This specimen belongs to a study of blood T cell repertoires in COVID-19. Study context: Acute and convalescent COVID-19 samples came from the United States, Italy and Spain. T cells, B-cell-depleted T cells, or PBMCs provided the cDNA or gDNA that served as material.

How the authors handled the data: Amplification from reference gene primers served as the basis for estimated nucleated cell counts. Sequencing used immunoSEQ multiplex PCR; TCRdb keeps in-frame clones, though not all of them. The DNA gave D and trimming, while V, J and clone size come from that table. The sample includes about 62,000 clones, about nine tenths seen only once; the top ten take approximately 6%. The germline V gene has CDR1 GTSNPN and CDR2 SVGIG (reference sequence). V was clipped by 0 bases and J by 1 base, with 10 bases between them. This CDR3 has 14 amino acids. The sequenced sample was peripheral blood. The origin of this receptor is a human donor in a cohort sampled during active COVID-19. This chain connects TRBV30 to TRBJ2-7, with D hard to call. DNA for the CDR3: TGTGCCTGGAGTGTACAGCACGGATCCTACGAGCAGTACTTC. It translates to CAWSVQHGSYEQYF.